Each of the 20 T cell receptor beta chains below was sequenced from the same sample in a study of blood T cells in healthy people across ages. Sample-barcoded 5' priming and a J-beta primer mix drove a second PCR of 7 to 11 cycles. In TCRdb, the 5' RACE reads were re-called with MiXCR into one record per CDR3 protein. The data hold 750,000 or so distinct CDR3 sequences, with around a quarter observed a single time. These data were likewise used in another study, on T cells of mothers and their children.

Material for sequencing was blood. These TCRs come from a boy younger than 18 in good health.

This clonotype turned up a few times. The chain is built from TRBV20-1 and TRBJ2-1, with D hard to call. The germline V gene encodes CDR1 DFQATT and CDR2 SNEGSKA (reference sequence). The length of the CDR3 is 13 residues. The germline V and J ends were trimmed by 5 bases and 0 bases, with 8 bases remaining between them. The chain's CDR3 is CSAVRDSYNEQFF. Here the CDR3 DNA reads TGCAGTGCTGTAAGGGACTCCTACAATGAGCAGTTCTTC.

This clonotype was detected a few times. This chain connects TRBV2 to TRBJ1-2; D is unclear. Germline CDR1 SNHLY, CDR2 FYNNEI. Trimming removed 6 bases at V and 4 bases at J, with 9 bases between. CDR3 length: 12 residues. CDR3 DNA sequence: TGTGCCAGCAGCCCGGAGGGCTATGGCTACACCTTC. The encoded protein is CASSPEGYGYTF.

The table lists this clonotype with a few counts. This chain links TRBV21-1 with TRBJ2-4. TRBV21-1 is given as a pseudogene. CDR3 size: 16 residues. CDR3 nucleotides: TGTGCCAGCAGCAAAGTAGGTTGTTTCGCCAAAAACATTCAGTACTTC. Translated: CASSKVGCFAKNIQYF.

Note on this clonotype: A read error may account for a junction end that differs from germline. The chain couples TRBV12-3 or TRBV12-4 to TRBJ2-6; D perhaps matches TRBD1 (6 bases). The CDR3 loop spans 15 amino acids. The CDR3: CASRDTIPGANVLTF. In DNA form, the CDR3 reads TGTGCCAGCCGGGACACAATACCTGGGGCCAACGTCCTGACCTTC.

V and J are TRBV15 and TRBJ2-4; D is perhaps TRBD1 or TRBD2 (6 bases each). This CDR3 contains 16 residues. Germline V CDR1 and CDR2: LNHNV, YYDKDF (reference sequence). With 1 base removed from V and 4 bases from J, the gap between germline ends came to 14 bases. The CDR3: CATSRGGAGPKNIQYF. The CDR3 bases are TGTGCCACCAGCAGAGGGGGGGCGGGACCTAAAAACATTCAGTACTTC. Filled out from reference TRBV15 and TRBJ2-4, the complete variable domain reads DAMVIQNPRYQVTQFGKPVTLSCSQTLNHNVMYWYQQKSSQAPKLLFHYYDKDFNNEADTPDNFQSRRPNTSFCFLDIRSPGLGDTAMYLCATSRGGAGPKNIQYFGAGTRLSVL.

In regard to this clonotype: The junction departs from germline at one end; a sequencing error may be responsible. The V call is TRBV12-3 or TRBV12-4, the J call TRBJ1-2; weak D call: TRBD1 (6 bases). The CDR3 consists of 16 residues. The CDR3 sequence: CASSFSREGIPGGCTF. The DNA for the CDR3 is TGTGCCAGCAGCTTTTCAAGGGAGGGGATTCCGGGGGGCTGCACCTTC.

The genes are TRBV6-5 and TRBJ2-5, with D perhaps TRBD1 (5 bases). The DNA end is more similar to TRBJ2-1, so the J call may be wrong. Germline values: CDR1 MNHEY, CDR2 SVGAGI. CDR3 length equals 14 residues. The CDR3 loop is CASSGAGGYNEQFF. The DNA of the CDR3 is TGTGCCAGCAGTGGGGCAGGCGGCTACAATGAGCAGTTCTTC.

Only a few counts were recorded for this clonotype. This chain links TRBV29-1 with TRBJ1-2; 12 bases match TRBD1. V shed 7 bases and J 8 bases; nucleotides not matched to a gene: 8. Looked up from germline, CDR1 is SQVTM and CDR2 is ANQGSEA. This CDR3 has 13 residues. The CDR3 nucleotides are TGCAGCGCCTCCGGGACAGGGGGCGGAGGCTACACCTTC. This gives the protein CSASGTGGGGYTF.

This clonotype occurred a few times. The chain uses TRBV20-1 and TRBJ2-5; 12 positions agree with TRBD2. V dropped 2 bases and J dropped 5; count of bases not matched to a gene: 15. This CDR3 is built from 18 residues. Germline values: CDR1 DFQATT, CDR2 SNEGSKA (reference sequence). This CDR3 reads CSARPPMTSGGRGETQYF. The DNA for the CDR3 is TGCAGTGCTAGACCCCCGATGACTAGCGGGGGCCGAGGGGAGACCCAGTACTTC.

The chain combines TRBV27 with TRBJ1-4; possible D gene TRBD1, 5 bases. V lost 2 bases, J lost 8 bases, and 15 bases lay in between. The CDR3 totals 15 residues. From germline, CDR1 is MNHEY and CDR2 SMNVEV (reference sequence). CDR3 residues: CASSLRQRRREKLFF. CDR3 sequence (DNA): TGTGCCAGCAGTTTACGACAGCGACGGAGAGAAAAACTGTTTTTT.

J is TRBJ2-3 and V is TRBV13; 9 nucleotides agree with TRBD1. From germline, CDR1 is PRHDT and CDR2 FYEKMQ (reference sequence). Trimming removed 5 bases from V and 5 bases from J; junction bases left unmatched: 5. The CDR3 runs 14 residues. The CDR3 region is CASSAGTGRDTQYF. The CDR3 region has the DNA TGTGCCAGCAGCGCCGGGACAGGGAGAGATACGCAGTATTTT.

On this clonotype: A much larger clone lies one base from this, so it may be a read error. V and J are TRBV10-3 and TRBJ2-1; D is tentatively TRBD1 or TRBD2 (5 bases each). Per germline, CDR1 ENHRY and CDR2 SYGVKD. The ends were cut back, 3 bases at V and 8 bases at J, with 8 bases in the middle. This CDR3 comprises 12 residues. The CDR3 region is CAISDRGDEQFF. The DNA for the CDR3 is TGTGCCATCAGTGATAGAGGGGATGAGCAGTTCTTC.

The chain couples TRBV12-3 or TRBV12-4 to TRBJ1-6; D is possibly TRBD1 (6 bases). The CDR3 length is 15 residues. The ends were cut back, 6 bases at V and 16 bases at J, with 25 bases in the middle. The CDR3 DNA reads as TGTGCCAGCAGCTTGGGGGGGGGCAGTAAAGCCCCTCTCCACTTT. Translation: CASSLGGGSKAPLHF.

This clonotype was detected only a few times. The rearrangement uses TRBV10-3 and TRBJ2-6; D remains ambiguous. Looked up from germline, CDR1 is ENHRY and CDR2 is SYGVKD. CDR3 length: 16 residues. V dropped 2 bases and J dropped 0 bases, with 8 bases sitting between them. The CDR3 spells CAISESQSSGANVLTF. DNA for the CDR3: TGTGCCATCAGTGAGAGCCAATCCTCTGGGGCCAACGTCCTGACTTTC.

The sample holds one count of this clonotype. The CDR3 bases are TGTGCCAGCACTGTCGGGCCTTCTGAGGCTTACTATGGCTACACCTTC. Translation gives CASTVGPSEAYYGYTF. The gene calls are TRBV5-6 and TRBJ1-2; unclear D gene. Germline assignment: CDR1 SGHDT and CDR2 YYEEEE. This CDR3 comprises 16 residues. The V end lost 6 bases, the J end lost 3 bases, and 21 bases lay between the germline ends. Based on the CDR3 plus reference TRBV5-6 and TRBJ1-2, the full variable domain is DAGVTQSPTHLIKTRGQQVTLRCSPKSGHDTVSWYQQALGQGPQFIFQYYEEEERQRGNFPDRFSGHQFPNYSSELNVNALLLGDSALYLCASTVGPSEAYYGYTFGSGTRLTVV.

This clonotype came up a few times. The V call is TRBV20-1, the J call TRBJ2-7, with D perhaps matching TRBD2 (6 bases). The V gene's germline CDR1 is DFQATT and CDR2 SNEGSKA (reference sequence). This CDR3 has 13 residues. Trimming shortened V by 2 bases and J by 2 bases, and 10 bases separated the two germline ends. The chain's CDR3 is CSARQRATYEQYF. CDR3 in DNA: TGCAGTGCTAGACAGCGGGCTACCTACGAGCAGTACTTC.

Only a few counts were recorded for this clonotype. CDR3 region: CASRRSGDGGEQFF. Here the CDR3 DNA reads TGTGCCAGCAGACGATCAGGGGATGGGGGTGAGCAGTTCTTC. This sequence joins TRBV7-2 and TRBJ2-5; weak D call: TRBD1 (6 bases). The DNA end lines up better with TRBJ2-1; the J call may be wrong. This CDR3 is built from 14 residues. Germline-derived CDR1 and CDR2 are SGHTA and FQGNSA.

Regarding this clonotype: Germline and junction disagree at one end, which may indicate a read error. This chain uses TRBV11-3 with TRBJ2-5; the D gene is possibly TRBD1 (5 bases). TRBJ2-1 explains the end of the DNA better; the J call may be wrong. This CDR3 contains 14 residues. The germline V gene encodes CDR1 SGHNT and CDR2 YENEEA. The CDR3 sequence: CASSLGGRSNQQFF. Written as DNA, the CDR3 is TGTGCCAGCAGCTTAGGGGGCAGAAGCAATCAGCAGTTCTTC.

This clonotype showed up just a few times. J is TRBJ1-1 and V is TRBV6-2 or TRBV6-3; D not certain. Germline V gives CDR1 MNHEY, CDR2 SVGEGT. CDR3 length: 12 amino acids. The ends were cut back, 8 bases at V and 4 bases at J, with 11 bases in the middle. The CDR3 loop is CASSERGTEAFF. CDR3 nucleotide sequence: TGTGCCAGCTCGGAGCGGGGCACTGAAGCTTTCTTT.

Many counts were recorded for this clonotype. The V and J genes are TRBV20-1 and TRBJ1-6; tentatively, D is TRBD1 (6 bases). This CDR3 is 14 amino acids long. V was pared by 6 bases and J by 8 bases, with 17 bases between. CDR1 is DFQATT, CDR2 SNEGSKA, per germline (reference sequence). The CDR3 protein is CSATTGSGDSPLHF. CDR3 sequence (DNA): TGCAGTGCAACTACAGGGAGCGGGGATTCACCCCTCCACTTT.